A single sample is the source of the 24 T cell receptor beta chains below, sequenced in a study of CD8+ T cells in alopecia areata. Extracted from the samples, RNA was reverse transcribed into cDNA to serve as the sequencing template. Profiled with immunoSEQ multiplex PCR; TCRdb holds only in-frame clones, not every one. The data hold under 35,000 clones, with over 60% observed a single time. The source material was NKG2D-low CD8+ T cells sorted from blood. Receptors were obtained from a human donor with alopecia areata.

V and J are TRBV7-9 and TRBJ2-3; 9 bases align to TRBD1. Germline V gene sequence: CDR1 SEHNR, CDR2 FQNEAQ (reference sequence). This CDR3 is 17 amino acids long. The junction had 10 bases not matched to a gene; V was cut back by 5 bases and J by 1 base. The CDR3 sequence: CASSDPTGGTGTDTQYF. As DNA, the CDR3 is TGTGCCAGCAGCGACCCTACAGGGGGCACTGGCACAGATACGCAGTATTTT.

The V and J genes are TRBV19 and TRBJ1-1; D is undetermined. Germline V gene sequence: CDR1 LNHDA, CDR2 SQIVND (reference sequence). Trimming shortened V by 3 bases and J by 4 bases, and 6 bases separated the two germline ends. There are 12 residues in the CDR3. DNA for the CDR3: TGTGCCAGTAGTATCGTCCCCACTGAAGCTTTCTTT. Encoded protein: CASSIVPTEAFF.

The rearrangement joins TRBV4-1 to TRBJ2-3; D remains unclear. Trimming took 2 bases from V and 1 from J, leaving 10 bases between them. The CDR3 loop spans 15 amino acids. CDR1 is MGHRA and CDR2 is YSYEKL in the germline V gene. CDR3 protein: CASSQLTGGTDTQYF. CDR3 nucleotide sequence: TGCGCCAGCAGCCAATTAACTGGCGGCACAGATACGCAGTATTTT.

V usage is TRBV9 and J usage is TRBJ1-2; D gene ambiguous. Germline loops: CDR1 SGDLS, CDR2 YYNGEE. The CDR3 spans 13 residues. V gave up 2 bases and J gave up 2 bases, with 7 bases separating them. CDR3 residues: CASSVGPNYGYTF. Here the CDR3 DNA reads TGTGCCAGCAGCGTCGGACCAAACTATGGCTACACCTTC.

V usage is TRBV21-1 and J usage is TRBJ1-6; TRBD1, the table's D call, was not compared with the DNA. TRBV21-1 is designated a pseudogene. This CDR3 spans 15 amino acids. CDR3 DNA: TGTGCCAGCAGCAAAGTGGGACAGCCTAATTCACCCCTCCACTTT. This sequence encodes CASSKVGQPNSPLHF.

Within the sample, this clone is medium-sized (0.01 to 0.1%). The CDR3 DNA sequence: TGCAGCGTTGATTATGTGGCAAATGAGCAGTTCTTC. This codes for CSVDYVANEQFF. The chain carries TRBV29-1 and TRBJ2-1; D remains ambiguous. Per germline, CDR1 SQVTM and CDR2 ANQGSEA. V lost 3 bases and J 7 bases, leaving 10 bases between the germline ends. CDR3 length: 12 residues.

By sample share, this clone is medium-sized (0.01 to 0.1%). The chain employs TRBV6-4 and TRBJ2-3; TRBD2 matches at 8 bases. Germline V CDR1 and CDR2: MRHNA, SNTAGT. Trimming at V came to 3 bases and at J to 4 bases, leaving 3 bases not matched to a gene. The length of the CDR3 is 14 residues. CDR3 DNA: TGTGCCAGCAGTGAAGCGGGGGAATCAGATACGCAGTATTTT. Protein product: CASSEAGESDTQYF.

This chain links TRBV18 with TRBJ2-3; D gene uncertain. This CDR3 is built from 12 residues. V was cut by 0 bases and J by 5 bases, with 3 bases left in between. Germline-derived CDR1 and CDR2 are KGHSH and LQKENI. The CDR3 sequence: CASSPPLDTQYF. The CDR3 nucleotides read TGTGCCAGCTCACCACCATTAGATACGCAGTATTTT.

The CDR3 here is CAISELQGVQETQYF. The CDR3 nucleotides are TGTGCCATCAGTGAGTTACAGGGAGTCCAAGAGACCCAGTACTTC. The chain is built from TRBV10-3 and TRBJ2-5, with a weak D call TRBD1 (6 bases). Looked up from germline, CDR1 is ENHRY and CDR2 is SYGVKD. V was cut by 1 base and J by 1 base, with 10 bases left in between. The CDR3 is 15 amino acids.

The chain links TRBV5-4 to TRBJ1-1, with unresolved D. The CDR3 length is 15 residues. V was trimmed by 4 bases and J by 6 bases, leaving 19 bases between them. CDR1 and CDR2 (germline): SGHNT, YYREEE (reference sequence). CDR3 DNA: TGTGCCAGCAGCCCCCGGGTAGGTCCGGTGGCTGAAGCTTTCTTT. This sequence encodes CASSPRVGPVAEAFF.

Note on this clone: Compared with germline, one end of the junction differs, possibly owing to a read error. The chain is built from TRBV7-2 and TRBJ2-1, with D hard to call. CDR1 is SGHTA, CDR2 FQGNSA, per germline. This CDR3 region has 11 residues. Written as DNA, the CDR3 is TGTGCCAGCAGCTTACCGGGCGTGTGGGTCTTC. Translation: CASSLPGVWVF.

The chain is built from TRBV29-1 and TRBJ1-2; 7 bases map to TRBD1. The J segment lost 7 bases and the V segment lost 7 bases, leaving 9 bases of the junction unmatched. This CDR3 is built from 12 residues. Per the germline V gene, CDR1 is SQVTM and CDR2 is ANQGSEA. The CDR3 sequence is CSAIRQGGGYTF. CDR3 bases: TGCAGCGCCATCAGACAGGGAGGTGGCTACACCTTC.

The J gene is TRBJ2-7, the V gene TRBV27; the match to TRBD2 covers 8 bases. The CDR3 runs 15 residues. Germline CDR1 and CDR2: MNHEY and SMNVEV (reference sequence). Trimming cost V 0 bases and J 0 bases; bases outside gene matches: 1. The CDR3 reads CASSLSSGSSYEQYF. CDR3 sequence (DNA): TGTGCCAGCAGTTTATCAAGCGGGAGCTCCTACGAGCAGTACTTC.

The chain joins TRBV7-3 to TRBJ2-1, with D possibly TRBD1 on 5 matching bases. Trimming stripped 1 base from V and 8 bases from J, with 12 bases between. This CDR3 has 14 amino acids. CDR1 and CDR2 (germline): SGHTA, FQGTGA. CDR3 region: CASSLMQGWDEQFF. CDR3 nucleotides: TGTGCCAGCAGCTTAATGCAGGGCTGGGATGAGCAGTTCTTC.

A word on this clone: Only one base separates this from a far larger clonotype, so it likely reflects a read error. The chain carries TRBV4-3 and TRBJ2-1; D is unresolved. V shed 1 base and J shed 7 bases, with 5 bases lying between them. CDR3 length equals 12 residues. Looked up from germline, CDR1 is LGHNA and CDR2 is YSLEER. CDR3 nucleotide sequence: TGCGCCAGCAGCCAAGCTATAAATGAGCAGTTCTTC. The encoded protein is CASSQAINEQFF.

V usage is TRBV5-1 and J usage is TRBJ2-2, with 16 bases fitting TRBD2. Per germline, CDR1 SGHRS and CDR2 YFSETQ. The CDR3 is 18 residues long. V was clipped by 3 bases and J by 6 bases; unmatched bases: 8. The CDR3 bases are TGCGCCAGCAGCTCGGGACTAGCGGGAGGGGCGGACGCCGGGGAGCTGTTTTTT. As protein: CASSSGLAGGADAGELFF. Supplemented by reference TRBV5-1 and TRBJ2-2, the full variable domain reads KAGVTQTPRYLIKTRGQQVTLSCSPISGHRSVSWYQQTPGQGLQFLFEYFSETQRNKGNFPGRFSGRQFSNSRSEMNVSTLELGDSALYLCASSSGLAGGADAGELFFGEGSRLTVL.

The chain links TRBV29-1 to TRBJ2-7; 8 nucleotides agree with TRBD1. With V trimmed by 0 bases and J by 0 bases, 4 bases remained unmatched. Germline CDR1 SQVTM, CDR2 ANQGSEA. The CDR3 runs to 15 residues. The CDR3 loop is CSVEEPGQASYEQYF. CDR3 nucleotide sequence: TGCAGCGTTGAAGAACCGGGACAGGCCTCCTACGAGCAGTACTTC.

This chain connects TRBV29-1 to TRBJ2-3, with 13 nucleotides matching TRBD2. The CDR3 runs to 19 residues. The germline V gene encodes CDR1 SQVTM and CDR2 ANQGSEA. Unmatched junction bases numbered 16, after V lost 1 base and J lost 6 bases. The CDR3 bases are TGCAGCGTTGAAGGAGGACTAGCGGGGGTGGGTCCATTGTCGGATACGCAGTATTTT. Its translation: CSVEGGLAGVGPLSDTQYF.

V usage is TRBV5-1 and J usage is TRBJ1-2; D is ambiguous. The CDR3 runs 14 residues. The V gene's germline CDR1 is SGHRS and CDR2 YFSETQ. Deletions cut 1 base from V and 9 bases from J, with 16 bases between. CDR3 loop: CASSLYSGSTSYTF. The CDR3 region has the DNA TGCGCCAGCAGCTTGTATTCAGGTTCAACGAGCTACACCTTC.

This chain connects TRBV7-8 to TRBJ1-5, with D uncertain. Deletions cut 5 bases from V and 9 bases from J, with 11 bases between. This CDR3 has 12 residues. CDR1 is SGHVS and CDR2 is FQNEAQ in the germline V gene. DNA of the CDR3: TGTGCCAGCAGCCCCGGCCCTCCGCCCCAGCATTTT. This sequence encodes CASSPGPPPQHF.

V usage is TRBV4-1 and J usage is TRBJ2-3; D is possibly TRBD2 (5 bases). V gave up 3 bases and J gave up 4 bases, with 11 bases separating them. Germline CDR1 and CDR2: MGHRA and YSYEKL. The CDR3 extends over 14 amino acids. The CDR3 region is CASSQNSGADTQYF. Here the CDR3 DNA reads TGCGCCAGCAGCCAGAACAGCGGCGCAGATACGCAGTATTTT.

The chain is built from TRBV9 and TRBJ2-7; TRBD2 is a possible D gene (6 bases). The V gene's germline CDR1 is SGDLS and CDR2 YYNGEE. V was pared by 4 bases and J by 2 bases, with 22 bases between. The CDR3 runs 17 residues. CDR3 DNA sequence: TGTGCCAGCAGCTCTTTGGACGAGCGGACTATTCCCTACGAGCAGTACTTC. It is translated as CASSSLDERTIPYEQYF.

The J gene is TRBJ2-5, the V gene TRBV23-1; a weak D match, TRBD2 (6 bases). TRBV23-1 is flagged as an ORF with uncertain function. The CDR3 loop spans 19 amino acids. The V end was cut by 0 bases, the J end by 5 bases, with 25 bases between. The CDR3 loop reads CASSQSFKEGRPSEETQYF. CDR3 nucleotide sequence: TGCGCCAGCAGTCAATCGTTTAAGGAGGGTCGGCCCTCAGAGGAGACCCAGTACTTC.

The V call is TRBV29-1, the J call TRBJ2-1; 14 nucleotides align to TRBD2. CDR3 length: 16 amino acids. The trim removed 2 bases at V and 8 bases at J, leaving 8 bases unmatched. The germline V gene has CDR1 SQVTM and CDR2 ANQGSEA. The CDR3: CSVELTSGGGLDEQFF. The CDR3, as DNA: TGCAGCGTTGAATTGACTAGCGGGGGGGGTCTGGATGAGCAGTTCTTC.